This T cell receptor (beta chain) was documented in a study of T-cell memory formation after mild COVID-19. Whole-study findings and limits: Clones shrinking from day 15 to 85 showed even CD4/CD8 mixes; later expanders tilted CD4+.

TCRdb reprocessed the 5' RACE reads via MiXCR and lists one record per CDR3 protein. The table includes about 82,000 distinct CDR3 sequences, 9.5% to 15% detected once. Per germline, CDR1 SEHNR and CDR2 FQNEAQ (reference sequence). After removal of 5 bases from V and 4 bases from J, the junction contained 5 bases not matched to a gene. CDR3 length: 14 residues. This clonotype was counted between two and nine times. Its cognate antigen is unknown. The chain couples TRBV7-9 to TRBJ1-5; 7 bases fit TRBD1. The sequence derives from a young man who had mild COVID-19 (a few samples of this study predate the infection). Cell type and time point are not known. Sequencing used PBMCs or a T cell subset sorted from them (not recorded which). CDR3 in DNA: TGTGCCAGCAGCCACTCGACAGGGAATCAGCCCCAGCATTTT. Its translation is CASSHSTGNQPQHF.